This T cell receptor (beta chain) was found in a study of regulatory T cells in long-lasting Graves disease. Overall study findings and caveats: Persistent disease exhibited a predilection for TRBV28, TRBJ1-2 and TRBJ2-5.

This clonotype was seen ten or more times. Its cognate antigen is unknown. This CDR3 is 15 amino acids long. Looked up from germline, CDR1 is MNHNS and CDR2 is SASEGT. V lost 3 bases, J lost 3 bases, and 6 bases stayed unmatched. Arm-PCR with iRepertoire HTBI primers amplified the CDR3 regions for these TCR beta libraries. Via MiXCR, TCRdb re-called the multiplex PCR reads, giving one row per CDR3 protein. The sample records 300,000 to 400,000 distinct CDR3 sequences, over 15% being singletons. Time point denoted: newly diagnosed GD, antithyroid drugs for less than 3 months. Construction of the TCR library relied on RNA isolated from PBMCs. These data also featured in a second study, about T cells in Graves' hyperthyroidism and ophthalmopathy.

The V and J genes are TRBV6-1 and TRBJ1-2; 8 positions agree with TRBD1. Here the sequenced sample was peripheral blood mononuclear cells (PBMCs), taken at new diagnosis, from a patient treated with antithyroid drugs. The TCR originated in a man between 40 and 49 years old with Graves disease. As DNA, the CDR3 is TGTGCCAGCAGTGACCGACGACAGGGGTACTATGGCTACACCTTC. Translated, it gives CASSDRRQGYYGYTF.